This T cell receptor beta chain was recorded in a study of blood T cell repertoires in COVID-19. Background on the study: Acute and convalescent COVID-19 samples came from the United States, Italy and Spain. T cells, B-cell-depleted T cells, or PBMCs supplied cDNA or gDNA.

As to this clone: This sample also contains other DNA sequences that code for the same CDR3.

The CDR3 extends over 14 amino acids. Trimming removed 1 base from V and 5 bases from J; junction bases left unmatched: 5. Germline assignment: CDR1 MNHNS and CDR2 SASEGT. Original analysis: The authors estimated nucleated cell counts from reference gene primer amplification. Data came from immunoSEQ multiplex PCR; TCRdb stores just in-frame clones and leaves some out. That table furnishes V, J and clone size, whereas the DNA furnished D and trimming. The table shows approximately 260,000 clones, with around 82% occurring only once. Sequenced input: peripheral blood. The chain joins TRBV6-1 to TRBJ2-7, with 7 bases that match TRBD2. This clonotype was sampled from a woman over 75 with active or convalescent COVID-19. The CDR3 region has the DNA TGTGCCAGCAGTGAAGTAGGGAGGGGTCACGAGCAGTACTTC. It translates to CASSEVGRGHEQYF.